Following are 9 T cell receptor beta chains from one sample sequenced in a study of blood T cell repertoires in COVID-19. TCRdb's copy holds only in-frame clones and misses some; the assay was immunoSEQ multiplex PCR. The sample yields some 90,000 clones, more than 75% seen once. The sequenced sample was peripheral blood. These receptors were taken from a human donor in a cohort sampled during active COVID-19.

J is TRBJ2-2 and V is TRBV24-1; possible D gene TRBD2, 5 bases. V lost 5 bases to trimming and J lost 5 bases, with 11 bases between them. Germline loops: CDR1 KGHDR, CDR2 SFDVKD. The CDR3 is made up of 14 amino acids. CDR3 loop: CATSGTRDTGELFF. In nucleotides, the CDR3 is TGTGCCACCAGTGGCACTAGAGATACCGGGGAGCTGTTTTTT.

In DNA, the CDR3 is TGTGCCAGCAGCAAAGAGGGACAGACGTATTCACCCCTCCACTTT. This sequence encodes CASSKEGQTYSPLHF. The gene calls are TRBV7-8 and TRBJ1-6; 7 bases are a match to TRBD1. CDR3 length: 15 residues. V lost 5 bases to trimming and J lost 8 bases; unmatched junction nucleotides: 9. Per the germline V gene, CDR1 is SGHVS and CDR2 is FQNEAQ.

The chain is built from TRBV20-1 and TRBJ1-5; TRBD1 is a possible D gene (5 bases). V shed 3 bases and J shed 5 bases, with 20 bases lying between them. Germline V lookup: CDR1 DFQATT, CDR2 SNEGSKA (reference sequence). The CDR3 extends over 16 amino acids. CDR3 in amino acids: CSASRQTPSYHQPQHF. CDR3 sequence (DNA): TGCAGTGCTAGTCGACAGACACCAAGTTATCATCAGCCCCAGCATTTT.

The CDR3 protein is CASSQRGADTGELFF. The CDR3 DNA is TGTGCCAGCAGCCAGCGGGGGGCCGACACCGGGGAGCTGTTTTTT. V usage is TRBV7-2 and J usage is TRBJ2-2, with 9 bases identical to TRBD2. This CDR3 has 15 amino acids. The V gene end was trimmed by 5 bases and the J gene end by 3 bases; junction bases not matched to a gene: 4. Germline-derived CDR1 and CDR2 are SGHTA and FQGNSA. Full variable domain (missing parts from reference TRBV7-2 and TRBJ2-2): GAGVSQSPSNKVTEKGKDVELRCDPISGHTALYWYRQSLGQGLEFLIYFQGNSAPDKSGLPSDRFSAERTGGSVSTLTIQRTQQEDSAVYLCASSQRGADTGELFFGEGSRLTVL.

This chain links TRBV15 with TRBJ2-7, with D hard to call. Germline assignment: CDR1 LNHNV and CDR2 YYDKDF (reference sequence). The CDR3 length is 14 residues. Deletions cut 0 bases from V and 5 bases from J, with 11 bases between. The CDR3 region is CATSRDQAPNEQYF. The CDR3, as DNA: TGTGCCACCAGCAGAGATCAGGCCCCCAACGAGCAGTACTTC.

The chain employs TRBV19 and TRBJ2-1, with 12 bases matching TRBD2. Germline V gives CDR1 LNHDA, CDR2 SQIVND (reference sequence). Trimming took 8 bases from V and 7 from J; bases not matched to a gene: 9. This CDR3 contains 15 residues. The CDR3 here is CASGLLAGGENEQFF. The CDR3 nucleotides are TGTGCCAGTGGCCTTCTAGCGGGGGGGGAGAATGAGCAGTTCTTC. The whole variable domain, filled in from reference TRBV19 and TRBJ2-1, reads DGGITQSPKYLFRKEGQNVTLSCEQNLNHDAMYWYRQDPGQGLRLIYYSQIVNDFQKGDIAEGYSVSREKKESFPLTVTSAQKNPTAFYLCASGLLAGGENEQFFGPGTRLTVL.

The chain carries TRBV6-2 or TRBV6-3 and TRBJ2-1; maybe TRBD2 (5 bases). V gave up 3 bases and J gave up 8 bases, with 17 bases separating them. There are 15 residues in the CDR3. CDR1 is MNHEY and CDR2 is SVGEGT in the germline V gene. The CDR3 reads CASSYSGEPADEQFF. Here the CDR3 DNA reads TGTGCCAGCAGTTATTCAGGTGAACCAGCGGATGAGCAGTTCTTC.

This clone was seen only once. This chain connects TRBV18 to TRBJ2-7; D remains unclear. Germline V gives CDR1 KGHSH, CDR2 LQKENI. The CDR3 totals 14 residues. V lost 4 bases, J lost 4 bases, and 14 bases lay in between. The CDR3 is CASSQDRLRYEQYF. The DNA of the CDR3 is TGTGCCAGCTCACAGGATCGGCTGCGGTACGAGCAGTACTTC.

As for this clone: Other nucleotide sequences in the sample specify the same CDR3. V is TRBV28 and J is TRBJ2-7; TRBD1 might be the D (6 bases). Germline loops: CDR1 MDHEN, CDR2 SYDVKM. V lost 5 bases to trimming and J lost 2 bases, with 13 bases between them. This CDR3 is 14 amino acids long. The CDR3 is CASSPPQGPYEQYF. CDR3 nucleotide sequence: TGTGCCAGCAGTCCCCCCCAGGGGCCCTACGAGCAGTACTTC.